One and the same sample provided the 3 T cell receptor beta chains below, sequenced in a study of cytomegalovirus exposure and HLA in healthy donors. Researchers ran the PCR with 60 Vbeta and 13 Jbeta primers. Sequenced by immunoSEQ multiplex PCR; TCRdb stores in-frame clones only, minus some. The sample has more than 100,000 clones; 55% to 75% are singletons. Sequenced material: PBMCs. Receptor source: a man aged 50 to 60 in good health and CMV-seropositive.

DNA for the CDR3: TGTGCCAGTATGGGACTAGCGGGGGACTCCTACAATGAGCAGTTCTTC. This sequence encodes CASMGLAGDSYNEQFF. The gene calls are TRBV11-2 and TRBJ2-1, with TRBD2 matching over 14 bases. CDR1 is SGHAT and CDR2 is FQNNGV in the germline V gene. With 9 bases clipped from V and 0 bases from J, the junction kept 4 bases outside the gene matches. The CDR3 covers 16 residues.

Regarding this clone: One end of the junction fails to match germline, which may point to a read error. The chain employs TRBV7-6 and TRBJ2-2; D remains ambiguous. CDR1 and CDR2 (germline): SGHVS, FNYEAQ. The CDR3 contains 16 residues. In nucleotides, the CDR3 is TGTGCCAGCACCTTAGGTCAGATATTGAACACCGGGGAGCTGTTTTTT. Its protein is CASTLGQILNTGELFF.

The sample holds a few counts of this clone. In the same sample, other DNA sequences code for this CDR3. V and J are TRBV6-5 and TRBJ1-1, with D possibly matching TRBD1 (6 bases). Trimming pared 5 bases from V and 5 bases from J, leaving 15 bases between. The CDR3 runs to 14 residues. Germline-derived CDR1 and CDR2 are MNHEY and SVGAGI. The CDR3 DNA is TGTGCCAGCAGTCCTGGGGGCCTCGGGACTGAAGCTTTCTTT. Translating it yields CASSPGGLGTEAFF.